These 7 T cell receptor beta chains were all obtained from the same sample, sequenced in a study of blood T cell repertoires in COVID-19. The repertoire was sequenced with immunoSEQ multiplex PCR; TCRdb's copy has only in-frame clones and lacks some. This sample has some 380,000 clones, with over 75% found just once. The sequenced material came from PBMCs or T cells enriched from blood (not recorded which). The receptor source for this set is a man in his thirties or forties who had recovered from COVID-19.

The genes are TRBV7-2 and TRBJ2-1, with TRBD1 identical over 7 bases. Trimming at V came to 3 bases and at J to 7 bases, leaving 9 bases not matched to a gene. CDR3 length: 15 residues. Germline V CDR1 and CDR2: SGHTA, FQGNSA. The CDR3 protein is CASSLQTGFTNEQFF. The CDR3 DNA follows: TGTGCCAGCAGCTTGCAGACAGGGTTTACTAATGAGCAGTTCTTC.

The chain links TRBV27 to TRBJ2-5; D may be TRBD1 (6 bases). V was trimmed by 0 bases and J by 5 bases, leaving 16 bases between them. There are 16 residues in the CDR3. Germline-derived CDR1 and CDR2 are MNHEY and SMNVEV (reference sequence). CDR3 nucleotides: TGTGCCAGCAGTTTATCTGCAGGGACATTCACGGAGACCCAGTACTTC. Its protein product is CASSLSAGTFTETQYF.

For this clone: A junction end diverges from the germline sequence, so it may reflect a read error. This rearrangement joins TRBV5-6 to TRBJ2-7; 8 bases map to TRBD2. The CDR3 totals 11 residues. Per germline, CDR1 SGHDT and CDR2 YYEEEE. The CDR3 loop is CASSKLAAADF. The CDR3 coding sequence is TGTGCCAGCAGCAAACTAGCGGCCGCGGACTTC.

CDR3 protein: CASTPPGEMAFF. The CDR3 DNA reads TGTGCCAGTACCCCTCCGGGGGAAATGGCTTTCTTT. The rearrangement uses TRBV6-5 and TRBJ1-1; D may be TRBD1 (5 bases). This CDR3 is built from 12 residues. Deletions cut 9 bases from V and 11 bases from J, with 19 bases between. CDR1 is MNHEY, CDR2 SVGAGI, per germline.

The chain couples TRBV4-1 to TRBJ1-6, with 10 bases matching TRBD1. The germline V gene has CDR1 MGHRA and CDR2 YSYEKL. V shed 3 bases and J 8 bases; nucleotides not matched to a gene: 7. The CDR3 consists of 16 residues. The CDR3, as DNA: TGCGCCAGCAGCCATGACCGGGACAGGGGTTATTCACCCCTCCACTTT. It specifies CASSHDRDRGYSPLHF.

This clone came up once. The chain recombines TRBV6-5 with TRBJ1-2; no clear D gene. Looked up from germline, CDR1 is MNHEY and CDR2 is SVGAGI. Trimming shortened V by 8 bases and J by 2 bases, and 12 bases separated the two germline ends. The CDR3 covers 13 residues. CDR3 protein: CASFEGGNYGYTF. DNA for the CDR3: TGTGCCAGCTTCGAAGGCGGCAACTATGGCTACACCTTC.

The chain employs TRBV7-6 and TRBJ1-3, with no clear D. Germline values: CDR1 SGHVS, CDR2 FNYEAQ. Trimming stripped 1 base from V and 1 base from J, with 5 bases between. The CDR3 consists of 14 residues. The CDR3 region has the DNA TGTGCCAGCAGCTTAGGTCCTTCTGGAAACACCATATATTTT. Protein product: CASSLGPSGNTIYF.